This TCR beta chain stems from a study of blood T cell repertoires in COVID-19. Germline V gene lookup returns CDR1 LGHNA and CDR2 YSLEER. V was clipped by 4 bases and J by 8 bases; unmatched bases: 12. There are 16 residues in the CDR3. Sequencing used immunoSEQ multiplex PCR; TCRdb keeps in-frame clones, though not all of them. The sample has 75,000 to 95,000 clones, more than 65% seen once. The receptor was derived from an elderly woman with active or convalescent COVID-19. The material sequenced was peripheral blood. The chain employs TRBV4-3 and TRBJ2-1; 9 nucleotides match TRBD2. The DNA for the CDR3 is TGCGCCAGCAGCCCCCTCTTCAGCGGGGGGTTTGATGAGCAGTTCTTC. Its translation is CASSPLFSGGFDEQFF.